The TCR beta chain under discussion was sequenced for a study of human T cells and chemical hapten exposure (dated by TCRdb to the early 2020s). With regard to the full study: For sensitization, 2% DPC in acetone was applied to an approximately 2 cm by approximately 2 cm area of upper inner arm skin. For TCR sequencing, blood came from approximately 29 alopecia patients at anywhere from one to four time points (pre-sensitization, 2, 6 and 24 weeks). Patch tests used Finn chambers with 0.01% DPC on the upper back, scored after 6 days by International Contact Dermatitis Research Group standards. This study followed changes in the peripheral blood TCR repertoire in vivo during primary and secondary sensitization of alopecia patients to the hapten diphenylcyclopropenone (DPC). The libraries were sequenced as a pool, and the TCR yield per sample differed mostly because of small variations in library volumes within the pool. Patients additionally received weekly therapeutic DPC doses to the scalp throughout the approximately 22-week study period. Blood was sampled from patients pre-sensitization (week 0) and at 2, 6 and about 24 weeks after DPC sensitization. Alopecia areata with under or over 50% scalp involvement, alopecia totalis and alopecia universalis were represented in the patient cohort, which was mostly female.

This clonotype was recorded many times. Its antigen target is currently unknown. No quality values exist for individual bases; no much larger clone is one base distant. Study-wide conclusions, independent of this receptor: Patch test score was positively correlated with the number of PT1 expanded TCRs, with significance at thresholds 8, 16 and 32 but not at 4. Repeated subsampling changed both the strength of the expansion versus patch-test correlation and the threshold at which the correlation became significant. Expanded TCRs formed significantly more large CDR3 similarity clusters than pre-sensitization or healthy control sets, consistent with antigen-driven responses. No change with DPC sensitization was found in the number of TCRs above 1 in 1000 frequency, and no evidence of global repertoire structure alterations was found. All patients had alopecia, a presumed autoimmune disease, so their immune response might differ from that of healthy individuals.

What this sample's time point label stands for: patch test 1, 2 weeks after DPC sensitization. What this sample's treatment or condition label stands for: therapeutic diphenylcyclopropenone sensitization with weekly scalp DPC. Blood at each patch-test visit was drawn before the patch test was applied. To be eligible, patients had to be aged 18 to 70, diagnosed with alopecia and judged suitable for DPC therapy, while pregnant patients were excluded. Unfractionated whole blood was collected in Tempus Blood RNA tubes, and total RNA was extracted from that blood. The CDR3 covers 13 residues, taking in both the cysteine and the phenylalanine. CDR3 DNA is the only sequence kept; it has 39 bases, read in frame from the first base. CDR1 SGHAT and CDR2 FQNNGV are derived from the germline V gene. V is shortened by 5 bases, J by 6 bases, and the region joining them spans 11 bases. Libraries were made using RACE. The listed sequencing device is NextSeq 500. During library preparation, unique molecular identifiers were attached to individual cDNA molecules so that TCRs could be counted quantitatively and reproducibly. For every blood RNA sample, sequencing covered both the TCR alpha and TCR beta chains. The paper's data handling went like this. A median of approximately 100,000 TCRs per sample was observed, with a range of roughly 23,224 to 700,000. V, J and CDR3 annotation of the TCR reads was carried out using the Decombinator software suite. To make PS versus PT1 abundance plots, every sample was subsampled to the same number of TCRs (28,000). TCRs were defined as expanded if absent before sensitization and observed at least eight times at the 2-week time point. TCRdb redid the processing of the public reads, applying fastp at Q25 and MiXCR, and retained in-frame beta chains. Identical CDR3 proteins give one entry, which carries the most common genes and DNA. The V and J calls here are based on TCRdb, not the publication. The sample records fewer than 100,000 distinct CDR3 sequences, around 12% of which are singletons. Roughly 2% of the sample is in the top ten clones.

Sequenced material: whole blood, taken in connection with sensitization to the hapten diphenylcyclopropenone (DPC). The rearranged segments are TRBV11-2 and TRBJ2-1, with the D gene not confidently named. The source of this sequence is a woman in her thirties or forties with alopecia areata. Some clones in this sample may be carry-over from other donors' samples. The sequenced DNA: TGTGCCAGCAGCATCGGAGACTTCAATGAGCAGTTCTTC. Translation gives CASSIGDFNEQFF.